This T cell receptor beta chain emerged from a study of cytomegalovirus exposure and HLA in healthy donors. Findings of the study overall: Cytomegalovirus-associated TCR beta chains were listed, numbering 164. As confirmed in vitro, a few CMV-associated chains were specific for CMV antigens.

Details on this clone: Its cognate antigen is unknown.

V gave up 2 bases and J gave up 0 bases, with 13 bases separating them. Germline V CDR1 and CDR2: SGHDN, FVKESK. The CDR3 sequence is 17 residues long. Assay: immunoSEQ multiplex PCR; the TCRdb copy retains only in-frame clones and omits some. The table has 110,000 to 150,000 clones, 90% to 95% seen once; the top ten hold about 0.65%. This chain uses TRBV14 with TRBJ2-2; D remains ambiguous. Sequencing was carried out using PBMCs. This clonotype was obtained from a man between 18 and 35 years old in good health and CMV-seronegative. The CDR3 DNA reads as TGTGCCAGCAGCCAATCGATGCGGCTCGCGAACACCGGGGAGCTGTTTTTT. It codes for CASSQSMRLANTGELFF.